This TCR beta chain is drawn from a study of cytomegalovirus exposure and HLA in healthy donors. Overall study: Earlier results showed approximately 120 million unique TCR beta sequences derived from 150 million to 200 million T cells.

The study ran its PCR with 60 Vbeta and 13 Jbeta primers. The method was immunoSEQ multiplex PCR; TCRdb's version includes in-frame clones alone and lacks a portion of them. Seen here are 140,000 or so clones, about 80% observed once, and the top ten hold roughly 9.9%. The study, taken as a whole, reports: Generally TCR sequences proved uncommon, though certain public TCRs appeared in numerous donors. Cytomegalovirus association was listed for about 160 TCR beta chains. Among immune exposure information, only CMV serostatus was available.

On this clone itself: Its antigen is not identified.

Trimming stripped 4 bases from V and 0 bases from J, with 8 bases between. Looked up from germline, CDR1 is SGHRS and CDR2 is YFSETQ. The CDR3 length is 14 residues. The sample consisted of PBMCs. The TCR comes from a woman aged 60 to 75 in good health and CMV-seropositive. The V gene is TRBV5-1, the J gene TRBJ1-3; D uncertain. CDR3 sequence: CASSRSDSGNTIYF. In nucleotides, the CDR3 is TGCGCCAGCAGCAGGAGCGACTCTGGAAACACCATATATTTT.